This T cell receptor beta chain appears in the sequencing data of a study of technical replicates of blood from a few donors. The CDR3 has 14 residues. Germline V CDR1 and CDR2: SGHRS, YFSETQ. Trimming took 1 base from V and 5 from J; bases not matched to a gene: 2. TCRdb keeps only in-frame clones here, not all; method: immunoSEQ multiplex PCR. Found here are more than 75,000 clones, 85% to 95% of them singletons; the top ten hold under 0.3%. V is TRBV5-1 and J is TRBJ1-1, with 10 nucleotides matching TRBD1. The sequencing sample was made of T cells isolated from PBMCs. The TCR sequence derives from a human donor in good health. The CDR3 nucleotides read TGCGCCAGCAGCTTGAGGACAGGGGGTACTGAAGCTTTCTTT. Protein: CASSLRTGGTEAFF.